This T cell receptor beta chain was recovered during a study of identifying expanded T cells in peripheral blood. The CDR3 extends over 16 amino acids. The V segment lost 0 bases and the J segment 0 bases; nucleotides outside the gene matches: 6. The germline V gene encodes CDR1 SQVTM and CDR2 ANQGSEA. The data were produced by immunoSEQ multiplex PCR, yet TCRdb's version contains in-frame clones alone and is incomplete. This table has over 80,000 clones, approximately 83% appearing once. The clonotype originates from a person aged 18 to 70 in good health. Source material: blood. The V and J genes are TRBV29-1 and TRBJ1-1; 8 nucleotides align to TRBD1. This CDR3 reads CSVEDRQGALNTEAFF. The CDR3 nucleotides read TGCAGCGTTGAAGATCGGCAGGGGGCCCTGAACACTGAAGCTTTCTTT.